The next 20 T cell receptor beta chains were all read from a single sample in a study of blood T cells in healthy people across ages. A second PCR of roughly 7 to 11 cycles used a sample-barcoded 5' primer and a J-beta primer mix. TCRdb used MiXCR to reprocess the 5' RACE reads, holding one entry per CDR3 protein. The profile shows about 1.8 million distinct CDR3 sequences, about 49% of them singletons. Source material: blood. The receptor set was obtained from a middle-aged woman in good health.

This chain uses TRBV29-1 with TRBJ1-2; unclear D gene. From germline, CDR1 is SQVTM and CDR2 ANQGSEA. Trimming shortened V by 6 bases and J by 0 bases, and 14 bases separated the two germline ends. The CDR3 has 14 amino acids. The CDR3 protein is CSVPGGSSNYGYTF. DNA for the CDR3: TGCAGCGTCCCCGGCGGCAGTTCTAACTATGGCTACACCTTC.

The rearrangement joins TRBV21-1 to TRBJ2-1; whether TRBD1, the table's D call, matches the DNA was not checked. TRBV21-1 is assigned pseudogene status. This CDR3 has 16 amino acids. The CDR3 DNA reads TGTGCCAGCAGCTTATACGCCCCCAGGGAGTACAATGAGCAGTTCTTC. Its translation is CASSLYAPREYNEQFF.

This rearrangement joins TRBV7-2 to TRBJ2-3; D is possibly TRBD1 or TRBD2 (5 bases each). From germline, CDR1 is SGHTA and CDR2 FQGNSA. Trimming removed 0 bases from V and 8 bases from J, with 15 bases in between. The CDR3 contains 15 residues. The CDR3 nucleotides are TGTGCCAGCAGCTTAGCGGGGCAGAGGGCAGGTACGCAGTATTTT. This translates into CASSLAGQRAGTQYF.

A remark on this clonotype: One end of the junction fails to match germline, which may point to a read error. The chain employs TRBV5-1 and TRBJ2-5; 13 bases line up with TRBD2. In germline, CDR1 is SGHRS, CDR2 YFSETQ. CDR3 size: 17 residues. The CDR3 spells CASRLGGLAGQQETQYF. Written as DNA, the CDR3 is TGCGCCAGCAGGTTGGGGGGACTAGCGGGGCAACAAGAGACCCAGTACTTC.

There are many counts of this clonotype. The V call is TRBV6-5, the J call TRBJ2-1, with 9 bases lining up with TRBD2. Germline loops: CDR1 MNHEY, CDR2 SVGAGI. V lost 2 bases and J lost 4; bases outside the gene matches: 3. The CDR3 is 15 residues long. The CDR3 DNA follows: TGTGCCAGCAGTTACGGCGGGGGGGCGTACAATGAGCAGTTCTTC. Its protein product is CASSYGGGAYNEQFF.

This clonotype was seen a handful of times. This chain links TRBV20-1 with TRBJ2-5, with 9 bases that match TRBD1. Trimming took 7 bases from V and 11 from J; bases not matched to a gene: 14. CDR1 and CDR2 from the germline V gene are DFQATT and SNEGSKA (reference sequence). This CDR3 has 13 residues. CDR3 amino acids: CSGPGQGGSEQYF. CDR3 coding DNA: TGCAGTGGACCGGGACAGGGAGGATCGGAGCAGTACTTC.

The CDR3 loop reads CASSSAEEEQYF. For the CDR3, the DNA is TGTGCCAGCAGTTCGGCGGAGGAAGAGCAGTACTTC. This chain connects TRBV6-2 or TRBV6-3 to TRBJ2-7; D is possibly TRBD2 (5 bases). The CDR3 is 12 residues long. Germline V gives CDR1 MNHEY, CDR2 SVGEGT. Between the trimmed V and J ends, which lost 4 bases and 7 bases, there was a span of 11 bases.

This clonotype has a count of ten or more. This CDR3 is CASSQGPRVDGYTF. CDR3 in DNA: TGCGCCAGCAGCCAAGGTCCTAGGGTTGACGGCTACACCTTC. This chain connects TRBV4-1 to TRBJ1-2; D uncertain. The CDR3 extends over 14 amino acids. The germline V gene encodes CDR1 MGHRA and CDR2 YSYEKL. Trimming cost V 1 base and J 8 bases, with 14 bases left between them.

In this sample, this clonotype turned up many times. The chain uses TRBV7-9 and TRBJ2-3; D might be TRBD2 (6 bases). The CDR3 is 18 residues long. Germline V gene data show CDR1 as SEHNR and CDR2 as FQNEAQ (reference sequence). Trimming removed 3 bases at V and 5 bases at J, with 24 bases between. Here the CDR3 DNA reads TGTGCCAGCAGCTTTCCGCCCGGGGACTTCTCGTTCAGAGATACGCAGTATTTT. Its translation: CASSFPPGDFSFRDTQYF.

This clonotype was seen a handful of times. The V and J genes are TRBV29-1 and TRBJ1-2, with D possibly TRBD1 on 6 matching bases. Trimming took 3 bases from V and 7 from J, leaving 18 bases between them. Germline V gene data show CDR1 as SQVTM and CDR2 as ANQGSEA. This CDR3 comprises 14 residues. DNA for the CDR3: TGCAGCGTTGACGAGAAGGGGGAACGGGGTGGCTACACCTTC. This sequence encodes CSVDEKGERGGYTF.

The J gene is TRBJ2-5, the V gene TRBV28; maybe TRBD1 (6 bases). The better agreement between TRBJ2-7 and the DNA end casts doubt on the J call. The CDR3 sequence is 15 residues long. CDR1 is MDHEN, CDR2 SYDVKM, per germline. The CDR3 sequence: CASSPYRDRGYEQYF. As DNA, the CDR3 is TGTGCCAGCAGTCCCTACAGGGATAGGGGCTACGAGCAGTACTTC.

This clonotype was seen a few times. The CDR3 reads CASSSWTVLAKNIQYF. Written as DNA, the CDR3 is TGTGCCAGCAGCTCCTGGACAGTTCTAGCCAAAAACATTCAGTACTTC. The V gene is TRBV11-2, the J gene TRBJ2-4; D possibly corresponds to TRBD1 (6 bases). V gave up 4 bases and J gave up 0 bases, with 13 bases separating them. This CDR3 region has 16 residues. Germline V gene lookup returns CDR1 SGHAT and CDR2 FQNNGV. Full variable domain (missing parts from reference TRBV11-2 and TRBJ2-4): EAGVAQSPRYKIIEKRQSVAFWCNPISGHATLYWYQQILGQGPKLLIQFQNNGVVDDSQLPKDRFSAERLKGVDSTLKIQPAKLEDSAVYLCASSSWTVLAKNIQYFGAGTRLSVL.

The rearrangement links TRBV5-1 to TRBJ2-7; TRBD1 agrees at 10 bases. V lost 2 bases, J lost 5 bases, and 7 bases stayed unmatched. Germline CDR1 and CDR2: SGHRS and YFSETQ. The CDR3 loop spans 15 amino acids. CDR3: CASSLSGTGVNEQYF. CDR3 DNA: TGCGCCAGCAGCTTATCCGGGACAGGGGTGAACGAGCAGTACTTC.

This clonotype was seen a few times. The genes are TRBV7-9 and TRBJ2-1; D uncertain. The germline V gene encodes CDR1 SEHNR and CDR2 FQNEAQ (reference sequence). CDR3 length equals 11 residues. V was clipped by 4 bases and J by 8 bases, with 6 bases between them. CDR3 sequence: CASSSGHEQFF. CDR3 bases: TGTGCCAGCAGCTCAGGCCATGAGCAGTTCTTC.

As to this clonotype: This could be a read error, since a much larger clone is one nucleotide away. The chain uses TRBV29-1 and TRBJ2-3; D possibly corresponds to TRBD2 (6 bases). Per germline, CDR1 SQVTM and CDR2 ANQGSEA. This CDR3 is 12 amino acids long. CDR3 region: CGVGGVTDTQYF. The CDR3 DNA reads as TGCGGCGTTGGAGGGGTCACAGATACGCAGTATTTT.

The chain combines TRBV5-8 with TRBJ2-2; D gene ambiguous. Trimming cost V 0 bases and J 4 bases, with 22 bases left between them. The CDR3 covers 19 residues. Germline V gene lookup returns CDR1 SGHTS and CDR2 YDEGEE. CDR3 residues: CASSLEGRVSRGITGELFF. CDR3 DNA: TGTGCCAGCAGCTTGGAGGGCAGAGTTTCAAGAGGAATCACCGGGGAGCTGTTTTTT.

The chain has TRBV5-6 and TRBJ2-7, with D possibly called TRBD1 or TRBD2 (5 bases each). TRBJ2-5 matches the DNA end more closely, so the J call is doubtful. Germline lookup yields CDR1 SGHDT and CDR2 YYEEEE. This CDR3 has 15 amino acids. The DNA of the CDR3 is TGTGCCAGCAGCTTGAAAGGGCGTGAGGGGGAGACCCAGTACTTC. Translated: CASSLKGREGETQYF.

CDR3 region: CASSLDWSGETQYF. In DNA form, the CDR3 reads TGTGCCAGCTCCCTCGACTGGTCTGGGGAGACCCAGTACTTC. The V call is TRBV18, the J call TRBJ2-5; D is undetermined. Trimming pared 6 bases from V and 5 bases from J, leaving 16 bases between. CDR3 length equals 14 residues. Germline CDR1 is KGHSH and CDR2 is LQKENI. Drawing the rest from reference TRBV18 and TRBJ2-5, the complete variable domain is NAGVMQNPRHLVRRRGQEARLRCSPMKGHSHVYWYRQLPEEGLKFMVYLQKENIIDESGMPKERFSAEFPKEGPSILRIQQVVRGDSAAYFCASSLDWSGETQYFGPGTRLLVL.

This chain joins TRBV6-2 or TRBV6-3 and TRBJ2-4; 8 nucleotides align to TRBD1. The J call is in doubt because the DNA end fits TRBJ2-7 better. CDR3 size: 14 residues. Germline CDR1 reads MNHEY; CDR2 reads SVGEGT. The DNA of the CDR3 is TGTGCCAGCAGGGGGACAGGCCTCCCATACGAGCAGTACTTC. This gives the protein CASRGTGLPYEQYF.

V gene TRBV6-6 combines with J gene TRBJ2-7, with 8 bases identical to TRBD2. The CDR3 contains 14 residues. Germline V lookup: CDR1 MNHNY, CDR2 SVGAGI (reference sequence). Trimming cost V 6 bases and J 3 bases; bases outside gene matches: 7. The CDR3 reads CASSPAGANYEQYF. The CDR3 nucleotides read TGTGCCAGCAGCCCAGCGGGGGCCAACTACGAGCAGTACTTC.